Shown below are 11 T cell receptor beta chains from a single sample sequenced in a study of blood T cells in healthy people across ages (dated by TCRdb to about 2015). The library was obtained by 5' RACE. For sequencing, an Illumina HiSeq 2500 was employed. A second PCR of roughly 6 to 11 cycles was run with a J-beta primer mix and a sample-barcoded 5' primer. TCRdb handled the public reads itself, with Q25 trimming in fastp and clone calling in MiXCR, and kept productive beta chains. CDR3 protein sequences are deduplicated, and each keeps its most common genes and DNA. The sample has around 690,000 distinct CDR3 sequences on record, 58% of them singletons. The ten largest clones take up over 30% of the sample. The sequenced sample consisted of blood. The receptors come from a man in his sixties in good health.

This clonotype has only a few counts. The chain combines TRBV29-1 with TRBJ2-1; no reliable D call. Germline CDR1 is SQVTM and CDR2 is ANQGSEA. CDR3 length: 15 amino acids. Deletions cut 2 bases from V and 4 bases from J, with 15 bases between. The CDR3 is CSVEPPRQSYNEQFF. The CDR3, as DNA: TGCAGCGTTGAACCCCCGAGGCAGTCTTACAATGAGCAGTTCTTC.

The chain combines TRBV20-1 with TRBJ2-4, with D unclear. The J call could be wrong; TRBJ2-7 is a better fit for the DNA end. Germline V gives CDR1 DFQATT, CDR2 SNEGSKA (reference sequence). This CDR3 has 14 residues. CDR3: CSARDPDRPYEQYF. CDR3 nucleotides: TGCAGTGCTAGAGATCCCGACCGCCCCTACGAGCAGTACTTC.

In the case of this clonotype: Its ends do not fully match the called genes, so a read error is possible. V gene TRBV5-1 combines with J gene TRBJ2-5; D unresolved. Germline loops: CDR1 SGHRS, CDR2 YFSETQ. The CDR3 spans 13 residues. The CDR3 bases are TGCGCCAGCAGCGTTGAGCCACAAGAGGCCCAGTACTTC. It specifies CASSVEPQEAQYF.

J is TRBJ2-1 and V is TRBV20-1; D remains unclear. The last part of the DNA fits TRBJ2-7 better; the J call may be wrong. The CDR3 spans 14 residues. Germline CDR1 is DFQATT and CDR2 is SNEGSKA (reference sequence). The CDR3 reads CSARGGSSYNEQYF. The CDR3 DNA reads as TGCAGTGCTAGAGGGGGAAGCTCCTACAATGAGCAGTACTTC.

This chain connects TRBV10-1 to TRBJ2-3; no clear D gene. This CDR3 is built from 12 residues. The germline CDR1 and CDR2 sequences are WNHNN and SYGVQD (reference sequence). Trimming shortened V by 0 bases and J by 3 bases, and 1 base separated the two germline ends. CDR3 DNA: TGCGCCAGCAGTGAGTCTACAGATACGCAGTATTTT. Protein: CASSESTDTQYF.

The rearrangement uses TRBV4-3 and TRBJ2-7; no definite D call. With the DNA end fitting TRBJ2-5 better, the J assignment may be wrong. Looked up from germline, CDR1 is LGHNA and CDR2 is YSLEER. The CDR3 sequence is 16 residues long. The CDR3, as DNA: TGCGCCAGCAGCCAAGAGCCCGGGTTTACACAAGAGACCCAGTACTTC. As protein: CASSQEPGFTQETQYF.

The rearrangement links TRBV6-6 to TRBJ2-3, with 7 bases fitting TRBD2. CDR3 length: 14 amino acids. Germline CDR1 is MNHNY and CDR2 is SVGAGI (reference sequence). V dropped 2 bases and J dropped 3; count of bases not matched to a gene: 2. The CDR3 coding sequence is TGTGCCAGCAGTTACAGGGAGGGGACAGATACGCAGTATTTT. It codes for CASSYREGTDTQYF.

This clonotype was found a few times. The V and J genes are TRBV6-6 and TRBJ2-2; D perhaps matches TRBD2 (6 bases). V dropped 5 bases and J dropped 6 bases, with 7 bases sitting between them. The CDR3 sequence is 12 residues long. The germline CDR1 and CDR2 sequences are MNHNY and SVGAGI (reference sequence). CDR3 region: CASSPGAGELFF. DNA of the CDR3: TGTGCCAGCAGTCCGGGGGCCGGGGAGCTGTTTTTT.

Remarks on this clonotype: Sequence at one end of the junction differs from germline and may be a read error. V gene TRBV20-1 combines with J gene TRBJ2-5; 8 nucleotides align to TRBD2. This CDR3 region has 15 residues. CDR1 DFQATT and CDR2 SNEGSKA come from the germline V gene (reference sequence). CDR3 nucleotide sequence: TGCAGTGCTGCTCGACCCAACCAAGCGGGAGAGGCCCAGTACTTC. It encodes CSAARPNQAGEAQYF.

This clonotype was picked up many times. The gene calls are TRBV10-3 and TRBJ2-1; TRBD1 agrees at 10 bases. This CDR3 is built from 13 residues. Per the germline V gene, CDR1 is ENHRY and CDR2 is SYGVKD. Trimming cost V 10 bases and J 5 bases; bases outside gene matches: 5. The CDR3 spells CATAGQGDNEQFF. The CDR3, as DNA: TGTGCCACAGCCGGACAGGGGGACAATGAGCAGTTCTTC.

The DNA for the CDR3 is TGTGCCAGCAGTTACAAAGGGGACACCGTCGCTTTCTTT. Its translation: CASSYKGDTVAFF. The chain recombines TRBV6-5 with TRBJ1-1, with D possibly being TRBD1 (6 bases). The CDR3 totals 13 residues. The V end lost 2 bases, the J end lost 11 bases, and 15 bases lay between the germline ends. CDR1 is MNHEY, CDR2 SVGAGI, per germline.